The clone carrying this T cell receptor (beta chain) is a singleton in its sample. Its target is not known. The data were taken from a study of PD-L1 blockade in urothelial cancer. At the level of the study: Once treatment had started, blood was analyzed at 3 weeks (second dose) and again at 6 weeks.

General study findings and limits: Tumor-associated TCR clones expanded more in blood at 3 weeks in patients with durable benefit.

V trimming: 5 bases; J trimming: 0 bases; junction bases outside the gene matches: 6. Germline V CDR1 and CDR2: PRHDT, FYEKMQ (reference sequence). CDR3 length equals 16 residues. Data came from immunoSEQ multiplex PCR; TCRdb stores just in-frame clones and leaves some out. The repertoire holds under 60,000 clones, with around 84% as singletons. Time point of the sample: pretreatment peripheral blood. The specimen comprised PBMCs, sampled around atezolizumab (anti-PD-L1) treatment. The TCR originated in a man in his sixties or seventies with urothelial cancer. The rearrangement joins TRBV13 to TRBJ1-2; TRBD1 aligns across 10 bases. DNA of the CDR3: TGTGCCAGCAGCCCCCGGACAGGGGGGACTAACTATGGCTACACCTTC. It translates to CASSPRTGGTNYGYTF.